Presented here are 13 T cell receptor beta chains from one specimen sequenced in a study of metastatic and nonmetastatic thyroid tumors (dated by TCRdb to 2019 to 2021). Library preparation was by PCR. Sequencing used an Illumina HiSeq 4000. Clones were called with MiXCR by TCRdb after fastp trimmed the public reads at Q25, and only in-frame beta chains were retained. For this sample the table gives over 25,000 clones, of which roughly a fifth were detected only once. Roughly 8% of the sample comes from the top ten. None of the patients had been given any treatment before thyroid surgery. What was sequenced was blood. Receptors were obtained from a female donor with papillary thyroid cancer or a benign thyroid nodule (not recorded which). Some clones in this sample may be carry-over from other donors' samples.

This clone showed up many times. The chain uses TRBV18 and TRBJ1-5; 7 nucleotides align to TRBD1. V trimming: 3 bases; J trimming: 0 bases; junction bases outside the gene matches: 5. CDR3 length: 16 amino acids. Germline CDR1 and CDR2: KGHSH and LQKENI. DNA for the CDR3: TGTGCCAGCTCACCTCAGGGACAGTATAGCAATCAGCCCCAGCATTTT. This gives the protein CASSPQGQYSNQPQHF.

The gene calls are TRBV6-1 and TRBJ2-3; D may be TRBD2 (6 bases). CDR3 size: 16 residues. Between the trimmed V and J ends, which lost 0 bases and 5 bases, there was a span of 15 bases. CDR1 MNHNS and CDR2 SASEGT come from the germline V gene. The CDR3 nucleotides read TGTGCCAGCAGTGAAGCTATTGGCGGGGATGGAGATACGCAGTATTTT. This sequence encodes CASSEAIGGDGDTQYF.

This clone was counted ten times or more. The chain recombines TRBV6-1 with TRBJ2-7; TRBD2 matches at 13 bases. Germline-derived CDR1 and CDR2 are MNHNS and SASEGT. This CDR3 is built from 15 residues. V lost 7 bases to trimming and J lost 2 bases; unmatched junction nucleotides: 5. The DNA for the CDR3 is TGTGCCAGCATCCTACTAGCGGGAGGGCCCTACGAGCAGTACTTC. This codes for CASILLAGGPYEQYF.

The table lists this clone with many counts. The chain has TRBV20-1 and TRBJ1-3; 11 bases align to TRBD1. Per germline, CDR1 DFQATT and CDR2 SNEGSKA (reference sequence). This CDR3 is 14 amino acids long. The DNA for the CDR3 is TGCAGCGCTGAGGACAGGGGGCCTGGAAACACCATATATTTT. Translating gives CSAEDRGPGNTIYF.

This clone was counted ten times or more. The chain carries TRBV19 and TRBJ1-5; 7 nucleotides agree with TRBD1. CDR1 and CDR2 from the germline V gene are LNHDA and SQIVND (reference sequence). V trimming: 6 bases; J trimming: 5 bases; junction bases outside the gene matches: 13. The CDR3 loop spans 16 amino acids. The CDR3 DNA follows: TGTGCCAGTAGACCTCCAGCGGCAGGGGGGGATCAGCCCCAGCATTTT. It is translated as CASRPPAAGGDQPQHF.

This sequence joins TRBV20-1 and TRBJ2-5, with 10 nucleotides matching TRBD2. The germline V gene has CDR1 DFQATT and CDR2 SNEGSKA (reference sequence). The CDR3 spans 14 residues. V was pared by 3 bases and J by 4 bases, with 5 bases of the junction left unmatched. The CDR3 sequence: CSARASGSSETQYF. CDR3 nucleotide sequence: TGCAGTGCTAGGGCTAGCGGGAGCTCAGAGACCCAGTACTTC.

This clone was seen many times. A much larger clone sits a single nucleotide away, making a read error possible. Other DNA sequences within the sample encode an identical CDR3. The chain has TRBV5-1 and TRBJ2-2, with TRBD1 matching over 7 bases. The CDR3 consists of 14 residues. Germline lookup yields CDR1 SGHRS and CDR2 YFSETQ. V was clipped by 8 bases and J by 4 bases; unmatched bases: 8. CDR3 loop: CASRVQGLTGELFF. The CDR3 bases are TGCGCCAGTAGGGTACAGGGGCTCACCGGGGAGCTGTTTTTT.

This clone was counted ten times or more. The V gene is TRBV6-1, the J gene TRBJ1-4; TRBD1 matches 8 bases. Germline assignment: CDR1 MNHNS and CDR2 SASEGT. The CDR3 contains 14 residues. V dropped 5 bases and J dropped 9; count of bases not matched to a gene: 8. CDR3 sequence: CASSPGTGVKKLFF. The CDR3 DNA is TGTGCCAGCAGTCCCGGGACAGGAGTGAAAAAACTGTTTTTT.

This clone turned up a few times. The rearrangement links TRBV6-1 to TRBJ2-7, with a weak D call TRBD1 (6 bases). CDR1 is MNHNS, CDR2 SASEGT, per germline. V was trimmed by 5 bases and J by 6 bases, leaving 17 bases between them. This CDR3 has 14 amino acids. As DNA, the CDR3 is TGTGCCAGCAGTCCTCGTCAGGGGCCTGGCGAGCAGTACTTC. Encoded protein: CASSPRQGPGEQYF.

This clone appeared a few times. V is TRBV28 and J is TRBJ2-3, with D perhaps matching TRBD1 (7 bases). The germline gives CDR1 MDHEN, CDR2 SYDVKM. The germline V and J ends were trimmed by 9 bases and 5 bases, with 18 bases remaining between them. The CDR3 runs to 14 residues. The CDR3 DNA is TGTGCCAGTAGTCCCACCCAGGGGGGAGATACGCAGTATTTT. Protein sequence: CASSPTQGGDTQYF.

The rearrangement joins TRBV20-1 to TRBJ2-6; D is perhaps TRBD1 (5 bases). Trimming shortened V by 6 bases and J by 0 bases, and 12 bases separated the two germline ends. This CDR3 has 15 residues. CDR1 is DFQATT and CDR2 is SNEGSKA in the germline V gene (reference sequence). Written as DNA, the CDR3 is TGCAGTGCCAAACAGGAGAACTCTGGGGCCAACGTCCTGACTTTC. Its protein product is CSAKQENSGANVLTF.

This clone was seen repeatedly, ten times or more. This chain joins TRBV5-6 and TRBJ1-4, with 10 nucleotides matching TRBD1. The germline gives CDR1 SGHDT, CDR2 YYEEEE. Trimming cost V 1 base and J 6 bases; bases outside gene matches: 3. The CDR3 runs 15 residues. CDR3 bases: TGTGCCAGCAGCTTGAGGGACAGGGGACATGAAAAACTGTTTTTT. This codes for CASSLRDRGHEKLFF.

The chain is built from TRBV30 and TRBJ2-1; 9 bases agree with TRBD1. The V and J ends lost 1 base and 5 bases, in that order; junction bases with no gene match: 6. There are 15 residues in the CDR3. The germline gives CDR1 GTSNPN, CDR2 SVGIG (reference sequence). CDR3 loop: CAWSAGTGSHNEQFF. The CDR3 DNA reads TGTGCCTGGAGTGCAGGGACAGGGAGCCACAATGAGCAGTTCTTC.